The T cell receptor beta chain described here comes from a study of T-cell reconstitution after alpha-beta-depleted transplantation in children. Study-wide results and caveats: Reportedly, roughly two months post-transplant, alpha-beta T cells arose from several hundred expanded graft clones.

Unique molecular identifiers were incorporated during preparation of the TCRbeta library. Using its own MiXCR run on the PCR reads, TCRdb lists one record per CDR3 protein. The sample consists of 200,000 to 300,000 distinct CDR3 sequences, around 25% of them appearing once. In the case of this clonotype: No antigen is known for it.

Germline CDR1 and CDR2: MNHNS and SASEGT. The CDR3 has 14 residues. Trimming at V came to 6 bases and at J to 5 bases, leaving 6 bases not matched to a gene. This chain links TRBV6-1 with TRBJ2-2, with 7 bases aligning to TRBD2. Sample: PBMCs, mostly from graft donor cells, taken 360 days after TCRalphabeta/CD19-depleted stem cell transplant. This TCR came from a female patient aged 2 to 10 who had a stem cell transplant for congenital amegakaryocytic thrombocytopenia, so the T cells may come from the graft donor. CDR3 sequence: CASRPPGGTGELFF. The DNA of the CDR3 is TGTGCCAGCAGACCTCCCGGGGGGACCGGGGAGCTGTTTTTT.